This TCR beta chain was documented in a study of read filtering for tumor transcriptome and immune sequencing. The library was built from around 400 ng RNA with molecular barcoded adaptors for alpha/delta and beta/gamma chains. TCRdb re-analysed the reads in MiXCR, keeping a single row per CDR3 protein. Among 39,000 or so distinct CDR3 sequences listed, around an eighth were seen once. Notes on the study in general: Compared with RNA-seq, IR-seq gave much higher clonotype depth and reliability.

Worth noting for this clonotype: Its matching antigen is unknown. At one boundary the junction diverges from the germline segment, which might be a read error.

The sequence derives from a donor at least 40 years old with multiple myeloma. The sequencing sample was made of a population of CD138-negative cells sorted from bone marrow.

The CDR3 nucleotides are TGTGCCAGCAGCTTAGGTCCCGGGACAGGTGAAGCTTCCTTT. Amino acid sequence: CASSLGPGTGEASF. V gene TRBV11-2 combines with J gene TRBJ1-1, with 8 positions matching TRBD1. The CDR3 runs 14 residues. Germline V CDR1 and CDR2: SGHAT, FQNNGV. The variable domain in full, with the rest retrieved from reference TRBV11-2 and TRBJ1-1, is EAGVAQSPRYKIIEKRQSVAFWCNPISGHATLYWYQQILGQGPKLLIQFQNNGVVDDSQLPKDRFSAERLKGVDSTLKIQPAKLEDSAVYLCASSLGPGTGEASFGQGTRLTVV.